This TCR beta chain was observed in a study of T cell repertoires in cytomegalovirus infection. Study overall: Researchers turned to recently identified HLA-C-restricted CMV epitopes as well as well-studied HLA-B-restricted ones. The public TCR beta signatures pointed to both CMV infection and matching HLA type.

The study, taken as a whole, reports: Identification of carriers of CMV plus the relevant HLA was performed using cumulative public TCR beta family frequency. The ex vivo response showed dominance by HLA-C-restricted CMV-specific TCR beta clonotypes.

Germline-derived CDR1 and CDR2 are SGHVS and FQNEAQ. The V gene lost 2 bases and the J gene lost 13 bases, with 12 bases spanning the gap. The CDR3 is made up of 11 amino acids. TCRdb itself ran the reads through MiXCR, one entry per CDR3 protein. The sample shows hundreds of thousands of distinct CDR3 sequences, approximately 33% of them seen only once. This clonotype was found a few times. Its antigen is unknown. This specimen was cultured PBMCs, taken from culture after CMV antigen stimulation. This TCR was sampled from a human donor in good health (CMV status not recorded). Some clones in this sample may be carry-over from other donors' samples. V gene TRBV7-8 combines with J gene TRBJ2-7, with unresolved D. The CDR3 is CASSLRAQYYF. CDR3 sequence (DNA): TGTGCCAGCAGCTTAAGGGCCCAGTACTACTTC.